The clone carrying this T cell receptor beta chain showed up just a few times. Between the trimmed V and J ends, which lost 6 bases and 8 bases, there was a span of 20 bases. The CDR3 is made up of 15 amino acids. Germline-derived CDR1 and CDR2 are MNHEY and SMNVEV (reference sequence). This record belongs to a study of molecular identifiers for immune sequencing clone quantification. Using its own MiXCR run on the PCR reads, TCRdb lists one record per CDR3 protein. The sample holds around 460,000 distinct CDR3 sequences, over 20% seen once. The TCR comes from a human donor in good health. Some libraries in this study had Jurkat cell RNA spiked in. Input material: naive CD8+ T cells from blood, with Jurkat cell RNA spiked in. Documented subset: FACS-sorted CD8+CD4-CCR7+CD45RA+ naive T cells. The rearrangement uses TRBV27 and TRBJ1-3, with D maybe TRBD1 (6 bases). The CDR3 nucleotides are TGTGCCAGCAGCCGTCTCGGGACAAGGGCTGACACCATATATTTT. It yields the protein CASSRLGTRADTIYF.